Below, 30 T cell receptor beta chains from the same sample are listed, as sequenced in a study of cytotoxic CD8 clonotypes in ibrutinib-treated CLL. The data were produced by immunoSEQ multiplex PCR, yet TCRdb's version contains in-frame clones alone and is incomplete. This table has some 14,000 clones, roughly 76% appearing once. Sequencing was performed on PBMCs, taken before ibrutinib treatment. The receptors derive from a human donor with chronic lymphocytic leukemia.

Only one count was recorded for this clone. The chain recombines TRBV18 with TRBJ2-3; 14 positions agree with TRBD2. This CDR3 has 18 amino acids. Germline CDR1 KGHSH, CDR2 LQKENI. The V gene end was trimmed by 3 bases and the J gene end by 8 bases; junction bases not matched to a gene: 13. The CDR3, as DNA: TGTGCCAGCTCACCCAGGACTGGACTAGCGGGGGGTCAGGGTACGCAGTATTTT. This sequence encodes CASSPRTGLAGGQGTQYF.

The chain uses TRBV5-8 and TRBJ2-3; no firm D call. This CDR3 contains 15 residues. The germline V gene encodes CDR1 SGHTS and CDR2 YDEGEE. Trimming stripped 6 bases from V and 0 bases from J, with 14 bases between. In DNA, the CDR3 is TGTGCCAGCATTTGGCAGTCCGCTAGCACAGATACGCAGTATTTT. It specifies CASIWQSASTDTQYF.

In nucleotides, the CDR3 is TGCGCCAGCAGCCAAATGACAGGCAGCTCTGGGGCCAACGTCCTGACTTTC. Translating it yields CASSQMTGSSGANVLTF. J is TRBJ2-6 and V is TRBV5-1; tentative D call: TRBD1 (6 bases). Germline loops: CDR1 SGHRS, CDR2 YFSETQ. V lost 4 bases and J lost 0, with 14 bases in between. This CDR3 is 17 amino acids long.

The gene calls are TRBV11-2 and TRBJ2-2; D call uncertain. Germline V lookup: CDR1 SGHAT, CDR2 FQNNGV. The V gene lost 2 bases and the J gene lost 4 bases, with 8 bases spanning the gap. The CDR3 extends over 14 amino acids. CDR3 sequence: CASSLQVGTGELFF. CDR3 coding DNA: TGTGCCAGCAGCTTACAAGTGGGCACCGGGGAGCTGTTTTTT. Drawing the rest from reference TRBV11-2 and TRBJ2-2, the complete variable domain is EAGVAQSPRYKIIEKRQSVAFWCNPISGHATLYWYQQILGQGPKLLIQFQNNGVVDDSQLPKDRFSAERLKGVDSTLKIQPAKLEDSAVYLCASSLQVGTGELFFGEGSRLTVL.

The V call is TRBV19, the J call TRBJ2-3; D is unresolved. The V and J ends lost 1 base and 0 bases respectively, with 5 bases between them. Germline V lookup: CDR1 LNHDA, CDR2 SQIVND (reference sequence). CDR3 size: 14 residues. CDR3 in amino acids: CASSIAYSTDTQYF. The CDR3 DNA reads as TGTGCCAGTAGTATAGCCTATAGCACAGATACGCAGTATTTT.

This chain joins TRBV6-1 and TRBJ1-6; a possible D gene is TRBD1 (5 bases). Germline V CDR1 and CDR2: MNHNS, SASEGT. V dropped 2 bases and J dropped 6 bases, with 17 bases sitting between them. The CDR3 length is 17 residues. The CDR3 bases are TGTGCCAGCAGTGAATTCCCCCCGGAGGGGCTTAATTCACCCCTCCACTTT. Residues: CASSEFPPEGLNSPLHF.

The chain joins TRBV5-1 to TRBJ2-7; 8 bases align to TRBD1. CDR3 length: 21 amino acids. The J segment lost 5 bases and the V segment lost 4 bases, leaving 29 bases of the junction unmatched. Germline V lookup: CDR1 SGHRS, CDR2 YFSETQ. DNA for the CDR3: TGCGCCAGCAGCCCCGGACAGGGAAGCCTACTAAGGGACCCCGCGGGCCACGAGCAGTACTTC. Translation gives CASSPGQGSLLRDPAGHEQYF.

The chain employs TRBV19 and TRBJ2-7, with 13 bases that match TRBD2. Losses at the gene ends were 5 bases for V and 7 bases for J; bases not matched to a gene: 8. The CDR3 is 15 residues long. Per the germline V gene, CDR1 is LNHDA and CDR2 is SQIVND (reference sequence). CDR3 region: CASSGTSGRAGEQYF. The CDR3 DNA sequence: TGTGCCAGTAGTGGAACTAGCGGGAGGGCGGGTGAGCAGTACTTC. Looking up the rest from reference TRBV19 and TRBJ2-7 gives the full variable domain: DGGITQSPKYLFRKEGQNVTLSCEQNLNHDAMYWYRQDPGQGLRLIYYSQIVNDFQKGDIAEGYSVSREKKESFPLTVTSAQKNPTAFYLCASSGTSGRAGEQYFGPGTRLTVT.

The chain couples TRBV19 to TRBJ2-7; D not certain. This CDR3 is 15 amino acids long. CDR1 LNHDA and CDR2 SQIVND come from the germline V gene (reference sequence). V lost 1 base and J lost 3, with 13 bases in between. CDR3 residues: CASSIGVVVGYEQYF. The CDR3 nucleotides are TGTGCCAGTAGTATAGGGGTGGTTGTTGGCTACGAGCAGTACTTC.

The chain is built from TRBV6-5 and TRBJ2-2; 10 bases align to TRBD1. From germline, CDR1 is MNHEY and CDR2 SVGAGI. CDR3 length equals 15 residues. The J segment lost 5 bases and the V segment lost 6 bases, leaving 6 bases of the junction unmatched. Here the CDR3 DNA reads TGTGCCAGCAGAACCGGGACAGGGGAAACCGGGGAGCTGTTTTTT. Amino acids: CASRTGTGETGELFF.

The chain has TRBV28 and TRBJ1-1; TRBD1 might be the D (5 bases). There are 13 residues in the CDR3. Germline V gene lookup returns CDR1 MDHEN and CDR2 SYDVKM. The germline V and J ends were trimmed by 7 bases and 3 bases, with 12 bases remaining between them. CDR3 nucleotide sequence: TGTGCCAGCACCCTGTGGGGGGACACTGAAGCTTTCTTT. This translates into CASTLWGDTEAFF.

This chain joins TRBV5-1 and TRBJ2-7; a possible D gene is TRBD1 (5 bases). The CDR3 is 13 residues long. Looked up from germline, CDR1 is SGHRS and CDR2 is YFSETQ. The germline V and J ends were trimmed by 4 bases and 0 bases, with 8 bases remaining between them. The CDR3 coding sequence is TGCGCCAGCAGCAGCAGGGTCTCCTACGAGCAGTACTTC. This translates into CASSSRVSYEQYF.

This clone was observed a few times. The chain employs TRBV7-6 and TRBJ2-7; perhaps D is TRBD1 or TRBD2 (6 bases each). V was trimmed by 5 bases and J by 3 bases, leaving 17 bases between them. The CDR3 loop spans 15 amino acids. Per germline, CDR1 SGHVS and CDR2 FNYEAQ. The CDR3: CASSQTGALGYEQYF. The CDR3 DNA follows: TGTGCCAGCAGCCAAACGGGGGCCCTCGGCTACGAGCAGTACTTC.

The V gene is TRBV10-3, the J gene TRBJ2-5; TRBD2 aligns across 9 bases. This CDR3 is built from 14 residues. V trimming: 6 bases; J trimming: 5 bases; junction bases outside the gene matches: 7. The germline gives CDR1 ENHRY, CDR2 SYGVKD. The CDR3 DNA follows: TGTGCCATCAGGGGCGGGGGGGCCTTTGAGACCCAGTACTTC. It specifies CAIRGGGAFETQYF.

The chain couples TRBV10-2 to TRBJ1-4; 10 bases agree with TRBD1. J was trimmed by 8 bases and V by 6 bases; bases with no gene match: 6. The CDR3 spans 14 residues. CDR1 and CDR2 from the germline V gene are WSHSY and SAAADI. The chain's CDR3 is CASRGTGVGEKLFF. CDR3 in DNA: TGCGCCAGCAGGGGGACAGGGGTGGGGGAAAAACTGTTTTTT.

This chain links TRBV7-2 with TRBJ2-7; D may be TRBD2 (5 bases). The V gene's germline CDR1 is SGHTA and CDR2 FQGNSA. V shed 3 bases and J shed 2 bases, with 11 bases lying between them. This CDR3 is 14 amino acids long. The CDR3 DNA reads TGTGCCAGCAGCTTGGGGAGCCCCCCCTACGAGCAGTACTTC. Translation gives CASSLGSPPYEQYF.

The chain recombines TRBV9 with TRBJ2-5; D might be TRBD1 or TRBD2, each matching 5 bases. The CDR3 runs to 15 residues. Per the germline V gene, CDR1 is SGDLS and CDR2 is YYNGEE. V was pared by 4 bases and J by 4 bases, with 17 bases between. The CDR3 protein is CASSPQAGTGETQYF. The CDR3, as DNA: TGTGCCAGCAGCCCCCAGGCCGGGACCGGAGAGACCCAGTACTTC.

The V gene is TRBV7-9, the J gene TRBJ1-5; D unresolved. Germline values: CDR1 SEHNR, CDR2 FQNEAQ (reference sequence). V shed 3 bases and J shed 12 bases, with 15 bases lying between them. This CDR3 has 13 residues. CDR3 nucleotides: TGTGCCAGCAGCTTTCACGACTGGGAACTCCAGCATTTT. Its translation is CASSFHDWELQHF.

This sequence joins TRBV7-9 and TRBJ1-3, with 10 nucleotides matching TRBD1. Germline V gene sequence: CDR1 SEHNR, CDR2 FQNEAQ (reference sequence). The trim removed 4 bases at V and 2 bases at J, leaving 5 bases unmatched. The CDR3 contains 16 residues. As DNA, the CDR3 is TGTGCCAGCAGCTCCCGGGACAGGGGCGCTGGAAACACCATATATTTT. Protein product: CASSSRDRGAGNTIYF.

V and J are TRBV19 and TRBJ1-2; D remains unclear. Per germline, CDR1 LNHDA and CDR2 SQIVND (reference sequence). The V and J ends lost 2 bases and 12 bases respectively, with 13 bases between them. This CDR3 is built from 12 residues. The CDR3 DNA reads TGTGCCAGTAGTATACCCTACCAGGACCACACCTTC. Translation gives CASSIPYQDHTF.

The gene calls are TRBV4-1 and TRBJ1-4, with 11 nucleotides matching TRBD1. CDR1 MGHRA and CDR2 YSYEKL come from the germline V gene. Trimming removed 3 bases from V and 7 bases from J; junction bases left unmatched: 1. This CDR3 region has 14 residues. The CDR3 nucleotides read TGCGCCAGCAGCCAGGGACAGGGGGGTGAAAAACTGTTTTTT. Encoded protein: CASSQGQGGEKLFF.

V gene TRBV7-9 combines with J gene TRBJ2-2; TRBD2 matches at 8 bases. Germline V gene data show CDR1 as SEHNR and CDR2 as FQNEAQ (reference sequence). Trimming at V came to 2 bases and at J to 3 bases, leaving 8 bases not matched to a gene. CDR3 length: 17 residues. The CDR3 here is CASSLWIWRGDTGELFF. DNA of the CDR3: TGTGCCAGCAGCTTATGGATTTGGCGGGGGGACACCGGGGAGCTGTTTTTT.

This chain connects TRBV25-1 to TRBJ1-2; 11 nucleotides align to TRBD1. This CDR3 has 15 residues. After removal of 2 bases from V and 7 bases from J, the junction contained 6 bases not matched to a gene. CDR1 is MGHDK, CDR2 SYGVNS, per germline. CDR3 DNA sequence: TGTGCCAGCAGTGAAGTAGGGACAGGGGGGGGTGGCTACACCTTC. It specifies CASSEVGTGGGGYTF.

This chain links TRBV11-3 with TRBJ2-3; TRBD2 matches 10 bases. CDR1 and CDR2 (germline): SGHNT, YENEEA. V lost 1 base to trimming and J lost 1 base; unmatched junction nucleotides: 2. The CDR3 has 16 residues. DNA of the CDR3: TGTGCCAGCAGCTTAGGGCTAGCGGGAGGCACAGATACGCAGTATTTT. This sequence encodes CASSLGLAGGTDTQYF.

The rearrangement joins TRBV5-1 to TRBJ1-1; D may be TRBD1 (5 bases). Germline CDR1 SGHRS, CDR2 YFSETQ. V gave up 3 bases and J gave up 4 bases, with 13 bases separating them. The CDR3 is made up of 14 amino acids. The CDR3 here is CASSSTPGGTEAFF. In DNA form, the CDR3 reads TGCGCCAGCAGCTCTACCCCGGGGGGCACTGAAGCTTTCTTT. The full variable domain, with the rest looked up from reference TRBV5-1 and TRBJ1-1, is KAGVTQTPRYLIKTRGQQVTLSCSPISGHRSVSWYQQTPGQGLQFLFEYFSETQRNKGNFPGRFSGRQFSNSRSEMNVSTLELGDSALYLCASSSTPGGTEAFFGQGTRLTVV.

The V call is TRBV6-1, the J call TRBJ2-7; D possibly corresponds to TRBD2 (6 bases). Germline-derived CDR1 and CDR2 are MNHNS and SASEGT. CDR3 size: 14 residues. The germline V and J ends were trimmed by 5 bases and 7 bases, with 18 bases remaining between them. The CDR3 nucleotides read TGTGCCAGCAGTCCCGGGACGGGAGTAAGGGAGCAGTACTTC. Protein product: CASSPGTGVREQYF.

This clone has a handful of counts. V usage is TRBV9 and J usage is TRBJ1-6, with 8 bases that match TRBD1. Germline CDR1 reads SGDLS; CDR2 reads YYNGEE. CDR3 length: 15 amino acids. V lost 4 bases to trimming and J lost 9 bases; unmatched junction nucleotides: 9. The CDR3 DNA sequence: TGTGCCAGCAGCCGCACAGGGGGGTCTAGTTCACCCCTCCACTTT. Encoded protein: CASSRTGGSSSPLHF.

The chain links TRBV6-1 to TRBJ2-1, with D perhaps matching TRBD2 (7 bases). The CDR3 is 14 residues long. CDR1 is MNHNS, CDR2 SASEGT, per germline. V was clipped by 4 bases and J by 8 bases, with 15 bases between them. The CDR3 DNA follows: TGTGCCAGCAGTGGGATACGGGGGGCCCATGAGCAGTTCTTC. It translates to CASSGIRGAHEQFF.

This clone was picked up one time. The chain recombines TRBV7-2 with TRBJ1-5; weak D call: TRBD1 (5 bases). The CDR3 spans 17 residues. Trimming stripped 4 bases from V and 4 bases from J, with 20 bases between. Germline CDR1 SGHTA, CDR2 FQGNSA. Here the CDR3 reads CASSSRLGTEPNQPQHF. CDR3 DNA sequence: TGTGCCAGCAGCTCGCGGCTCGGGACGGAACCTAATCAGCCCCAGCATTTT.

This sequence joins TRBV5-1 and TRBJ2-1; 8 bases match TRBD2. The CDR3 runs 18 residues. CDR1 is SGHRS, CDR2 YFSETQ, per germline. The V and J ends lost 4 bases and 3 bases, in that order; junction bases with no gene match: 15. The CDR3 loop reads CASSHTSGGASIYNEQFF. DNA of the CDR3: TGCGCCAGCAGCCACACTAGCGGAGGGGCCTCAATCTACAATGAGCAGTTCTTC. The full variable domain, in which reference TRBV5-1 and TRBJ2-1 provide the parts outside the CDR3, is KAGVTQTPRYLIKTRGQQVTLSCSPISGHRSVSWYQQTPGQGLQFLFEYFSETQRNKGNFPGRFSGRQFSNSRSEMNVSTLELGDSALYLCASSHTSGGASIYNEQFFGPGTRLTVL.